The rows below give T cell receptor beta chains drawn from one sample of a study of blood T cells in healthy people across ages. TCRdb analysed the 5' RACE reads with MiXCR anew, one entry per CDR3 protein. The table records over 1,500,000 distinct CDR3 sequences, around half of them present only once. What was sequenced was blood. These TCRs come from a woman between 35 and 50 years old in good health. Both conserved end residues are part of each CDR3. D genes are given only for firm matches. Expanded clones get a size class; other rows say once, few or many, or leave the size out.

few | NA | TRBJ2-5 | TRBV29-1 | CSVELKIKTQYF | TGCAGCGTTGAATTAAAGATCAAGACCCAGTACTTC
NA | NA | TRBJ1-2 | TRBV6-5 | CASSYYRKVDHDGYTF | TGTGCCAGCAGTTACTATAGAAAGGTAGACCACGATGGCTACACCTTC
once | NA | TRBJ1-1 | TRBV6-6 | CASGKRDQYTEAFF | TGTGCCAGTGGGAAAAGGGACCAATACACTGAAGCTTTCTTT
NA | NA | TRBJ2-7 | TRBV7-8 | CASSLESTPRYEQYF | TGTGCCAGCAGCTTAGAGTCAACCCCCCGATACGAGCAGTACTTC
NA | NA | TRBJ2-5 | TRBV20-1 | CSASGGQAKTQYF | TGCAGTGCTAGCGGGGGCCAGGCAAAGACCCAGTACTTC
once | NA | TRBJ1-2 | TRBV7-2 | CASSGAGELGYTF | TGTGCCAGCAGCGGGGCAGGGGAATTGGGCTACACCTTC
NA | NA | TRBJ1-2 | TRBV20-1 | CTTGHSSNYGCTF | NA
NA | NA | TRBJ1-4 | TRBV20-1 | CSASEVGSTNEKLFF | TGCAGTGCCTCGGAAGTGGGGTCAACTAATGAAAAACTGTTTTTT
NA | NA | TRBJ1-1 | TRBV18 | CASSPRETGLHRTEAFF | TGTGCCAGCTCACCGCGGGAAACAGGGTTGCACAGGACTGAAGCTTTCTTT
few | NA | TRBJ1-2 | TRBV12-3/TRBV12-4 | CASSFFSSYGYTF | TGTGCCAGCAGTTTTTTTAGTAGTTATGGCTACACCTTC
NA | TRBD1 | TRBJ1-2 | TRBV20-1 | CSAPPDRGYGYTF | TGCAGTGCCCCTCCGGACAGGGGCTATGGCTACACCTTC
NA | NA | TRBJ2-7 | TRBV5-6 | CASSFRGTVKDYEQYF | TGTGCCAGCAGCTTTCGGGGAACAGTAAAAGACTACGAGCAGTACTTC
few | NA | TRBJ2-7 | TRBV4-3 | CASSQESRGPYEQYF | TGCGCCAGCAGCCAAGAATCGCGGGGACCCTACGAGCAGTACTTC
NA | NA | TRBJ1-1 | TRBV7-2 | CASTRVLNTEAFF | TGTGCCAGCACCCGGGTCCTGAACACTGAAGCTTTCTTT
NA | NA | TRBJ2-7 | TRBV10-3 | CATRQSEQYF | TGTGCCACCCGTCAAAGCGAGCAGTACTTC
NA | TRBD2 | TRBJ2-5 | TRBV5-1 | CASSLGPSGIVKETQYF | TGCGCCAGCAGCTTGGGGCCTAGCGGTATTGTCAAAGAGACCCAGTACTTC
many | NA | TRBJ2-5 | TRBV7-2 | CASRDPDRQETQYF | TGTGCCAGCAGAGACCCAGACAGACAAGAGACCCAGTACTTC
many | NA | TRBJ1-5 | TRBV4-3 | CASSQEWLYSVDQPQHF | TGCGCCAGCAGCCAAGAGTGGTTGTACAGTGTGGATCAGCCCCAGCATTTT
few | TRBD2 | TRBJ2-4 | TRBV6-4 | CARRSGVRFLAGGIGPESKNIQYF | TGTGCCAGAAGATCAGGTGTGCGTTTCCTAGCGGGGGGGATAGGTCCCGAGTCCAAAAACATTCAGTACTTC
few | NA | TRBJ2-3 | TRBV7-2 | CASSHGQFTDTQYF | TGTGCCAGCAGCCATGGACAGTTCACAGATACGCAGTATTTT
NA | TRBD1 | TRBJ2-7 | TRBV16 | CASSQRGTGFLYEQYF | TGTGCCAGCAGCCAGAGAGGGACAGGGTTTCTCTACGAGCAGTACTTC
few | NA | TRBJ2-3 | TRBV20-1 | CSARDLGSPNTQYF | TGCAGTGCTAGAGATCTGGGTAGCCCAAATACGCAGTATTTT
few | TRBD1 | TRBJ2-1 | TRBV7-2 | CASRDRDRVSDEQFF | TGTGCCAGCAGAGATCGGGACAGGGTTTCGGATGAGCAGTTCTTC
NA | NA | TRBJ1-1 | TRBV12-3/TRBV12-4 | CASSLTRANTEAFF | TGTGCCAGCAGTTTGACACGGGCTAACACTGAAGCTTTCTTT
NA | TRBD2 | TRBJ2-3 | TRBV5-1 | CVSLKASGGTDTQYF | TGCGTCAGCTTAAAAGCTAGCGGGGGCACAGATACGCAGTATTTT
NA | NA | TRBJ2-1 | TRBV3-1 | CASSQEEGQQFF | TGTGCCAGCAGCCAAGAAGAGGGGCAACAGTTCTTC
few | TRBD2 | TRBJ2-3 | TRBV20-1 | CSARDRLAGGARDTQYF | TGCAGTGCTAGAGATCGCCTAGCGGGGGGCGCTAGAGATACGCAGTATTTT
NA | TRBD1 | TRBJ1-2 | TRBV14 | CASSQFRQGGYGYTF | TGTGCCAGCAGCCAGTTCCGACAGGGCGGGTATGGCTACACCTTC
few | TRBD1 | TRBJ1-6 | TRBV7-2 | CASSLGWTGGSGSPLHF | TGTGCCAGCAGCTTAGGATGGACAGGGGGCTCGGGTTCACCCCTCCACTTT
few | TRBD2 | TRBJ2-1 | TRBV5-1 | CASSLGASGGPMEQFF | TGCGCCAGCAGCTTGGGCGCTAGCGGGGGCCCTATGGAGCAGTTCTTC
once | TRBD2 | TRBJ2-3 | TRBV4-1 | CASSLMAGGVTDTQYF | TGCGCCAGCAGCCTAATGGCGGGGGGGGTCACAGATACGCAGTATTTT
few | NA | TRBJ2-3 | TRBV20-1 | CSGLQGDTQYF | TGCAGTGGCCTTCAAGGAGATACGCAGTATTTT
NA | NA | TRBJ2-5 | TRBV7-9 | CASSPPQAKQETQYF | TGTGCCAGCAGCCCGCCCCAGGCCAAGCAAGAGACCCAGTACTTC
NA | NA | TRBJ1-1 | TRBV29-1 | CSVVTGWRTEAFF | TGCAGCGTAGTCACGGGGTGGAGGACTGAAGCTTTCTTT
NA | NA | TRBJ2-5 | TRBV2 | CASSDRRIQETQYF | TGTGCCAGCAGTGATAGACGGATCCAAGAGACCCAGTACTTC
few | NA | TRBJ1-5 | TRBV4-1 | CASSQDLRGNQPQHF | TGCGCCAGCAGCCAAGATCTTCGTGGCAATCAGCCCCAGCATTTT
few | NA | TRBJ2-3 | TRBV20-1 | CSAKGAPRGDTQYF | TGCAGTGCCAAGGGGGCCCCGCGGGGGGATACGCAGTATTTT
few | NA | TRBJ2-3 | TRBV4-1 | CASSQDSPGPDTQYF | TGCGCCAGCAGCCAAGATAGTCCGGGGCCAGATACGCAGTATTTT
NA | NA | TRBJ2-7 | TRBV7-9 | CASSLESPYEQYF | TGTGCCAGCAGCTTAGAGAGCCCCTACGAGCAGTACTTC
few | TRBD1 | TRBJ1-2 | TRBV15 | CATSRDLRQGNGYTF | TGTGCCACCAGCAGAGATCTTAGACAGGGGAATGGCTACACCTTC
NA | TRBD1 | TRBJ1-2 | TRBV7-9 | CASSLTGQGNGYTF | TGTGCCAGCAGCTTAACAGGACAGGGAAACGGCTACACCTTC
NA | TRBD1 | TRBJ1-2 | TRBV20-1 | CSARGGGQVFFGYGYTF | TGCAGTGCTAGAGGGGGCGGACAGGTCTTTTTTGGGTATGGCTACACCTTC
NA | TRBD2 | TRBJ2-5 | TRBV7-2 | CASSFGGVASIPGTQYF | TGTGCCAGCAGCTTTGGGGGGGTGGCCTCAATCCCCGGGACCCAGTACTTC
few | TRBD1 | TRBJ2-5 | TRBV7-2 | CASSYGQGLRETQYF | TGTGCCAGCAGCTACGGACAGGGCCTTCGGGAGACCCAGTACTTC
few | NA | TRBJ2-1 | TRBV4-2 | CASSKDRGYNEQFF | TGTGCCAGCAGCAAAGATCGGGGCTACAATGAGCAGTTCTTC
NA | TRBD1 | TRBJ2-3 | TRBV4-3 | CASSLRQGASDTQYF | TGCGCCAGCAGCCTACGACAGGGGGCGTCAGATACGCAGTATTTT
NA | NA | TRBJ2-2 | TRBV28 | CASSLISGTGELFF | TGTGCCAGCAGTTTAATTTCGGGGACCGGGGAGCTGTTTTTT
few | NA | TRBJ2-5 | TRBV6-5 | CASTSDRGGETQYF | TGTGCCAGCACCTCCGACAGGGGAGGGGAGACCCAGTACTTC
NA | NA | TRBJ1-2 | TRBV6-5 | CATTSAVNYGYTF | TGTGCCACCACGAGCGCAGTAAACTATGGCTACACCTTC
NA | NA | TRBJ1-5 | TRBV19 | CASSMLGDSNQPQHF | TGTGCCAGTAGTATGTTGGGGGACAGCAATCAGCCCCAGCATTTT